This T cell receptor (beta chain) appears in the sequencing data of a study of shared clonotypes between healthy human individuals. Study outcomes and limitations: The expectation was that sequencing depth would affect clonotype sharing among donors.

For each subset, genomic DNA was distributed in equal portions over several immunoSEQ plates. The sequenced material, unsorted PBMC DNA, was run on ten immunoSEQ deep assay plates. Method: immunoSEQ multiplex PCR; TCRdb's copy keeps in-frame clones and lacks some. The sample has hundreds of thousands of clones, roughly 80% seen once; the top ten hold around 13%. Germline trimming cut 7 bases from V and 5 bases from J; bases unmatched to any gene: 11. The CDR3 totals 15 residues. Germline V gene sequence: CDR1 MDHEN, CDR2 SYDVKM. Comment on this clone: Its cognate antigen is unknown.

Sequencing was carried out using PBMCs. The chain recombines TRBV28 with TRBJ1-2; 9 bases match TRBD1. The sequence came from a woman between 40 and 50 years old in good health. Some clones in this sample may be carry-over from other donors' samples. This chain's CDR3 is CASTPGQGTLYGYTF. The CDR3 DNA sequence: TGTGCCAGCACCCCCGGACAGGGGACACTATATGGCTACACCTTC.